Included here is one T cell receptor (beta chain) sequence, with context. This entry is derived from a study of T cell changes during pregnancy in multiple sclerosis. The method was immunoSEQ multiplex PCR; TCRdb's version includes in-frame clones alone and lacks a portion of them. Of just over 40,000 clones listed, 89% are singletons. The sequencing here drew on CD4+ T cells from peripheral blood mononuclear cells, taken in the first trimester of pregnancy. This clonotype originated in a female donor with multiple sclerosis, enrolled in a pregnancy study.

CDR3 protein: CASSPWGGNQPQHF. CDR3 nucleotide sequence: TGTGCCAGTAGCCCCTGGGGGGGAAATCAGCCCCAGCATTTT. This chain uses TRBV19 with TRBJ1-5; possibly TRBD1 for D (5 bases). Trimming took off 6 bases at V and 4 bases at J, with 13 bases between the two ends. Germline V gene sequence: CDR1 LNHDA, CDR2 SQIVND (reference sequence). The CDR3 length is 14 residues.